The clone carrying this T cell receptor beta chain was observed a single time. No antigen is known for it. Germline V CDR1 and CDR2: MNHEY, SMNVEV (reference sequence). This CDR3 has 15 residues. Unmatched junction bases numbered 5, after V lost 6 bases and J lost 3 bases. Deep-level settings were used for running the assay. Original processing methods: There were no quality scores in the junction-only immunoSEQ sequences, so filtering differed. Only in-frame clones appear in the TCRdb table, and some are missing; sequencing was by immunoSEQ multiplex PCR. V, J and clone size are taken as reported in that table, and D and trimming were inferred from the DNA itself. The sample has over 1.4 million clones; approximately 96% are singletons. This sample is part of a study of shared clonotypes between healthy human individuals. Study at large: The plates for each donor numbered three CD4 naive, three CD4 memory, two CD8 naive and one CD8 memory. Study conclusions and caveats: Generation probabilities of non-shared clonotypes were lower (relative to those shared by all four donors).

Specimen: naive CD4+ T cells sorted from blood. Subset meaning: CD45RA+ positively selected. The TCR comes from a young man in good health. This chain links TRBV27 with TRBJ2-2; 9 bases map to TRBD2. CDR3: CASRRTSAYTGELFF. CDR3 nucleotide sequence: TGTGCCAGCAGAAGGACTAGCGCTTACACCGGGGAGCTGTTTTTT.